These 6 T cell receptor beta chains came from one sample sequenced in a study of blood T cell repertoires in COVID-19. The method was immunoSEQ multiplex PCR; TCRdb's version includes in-frame clones alone and lacks a portion of them. In the table there are approximately 50,000 clones, over 80% of which are singletons. The material sequenced was peripheral blood. Receptors originate from a human donor in a cohort sampled during active COVID-19.

The chain is built from TRBV19 and TRBJ2-1; 8 nucleotides align to TRBD2. Germline V gives CDR1 LNHDA, CDR2 SQIVND (reference sequence). The J segment lost 5 bases and the V segment lost 5 bases, leaving 5 bases of the junction unmatched. This CDR3 is built from 14 residues. The CDR3 loop reads CASSPLADNNEQFF. CDR3 nucleotide sequence: TGTGCCAGTAGTCCACTAGCGGATAACAATGAGCAGTTCTTC.

This clone was picked up one time. This chain connects TRBV15 to TRBJ1-5; 7 nucleotides agree with TRBD1. The CDR3 has 15 amino acids. The germline gives CDR1 LNHNV, CDR2 YYDKDF (reference sequence). J lost 2 bases, V lost 5 bases, and 6 bases had no gene match. The CDR3 loop reads CATSRDRVGNQPQHF. The CDR3 nucleotides are TGTGCCACCAGCCGCGACAGGGTAGGCAATCAGCCCCAGCATTTT.

The chain carries TRBV6-5 and TRBJ2-1, with 7 bases aligning to TRBD1. The germline CDR1 and CDR2 sequences are MNHEY and SVGAGI. The CDR3 sequence is 16 residues long. The V segment lost 0 bases and the J segment 7 bases; nucleotides outside the gene matches: 9. CDR3 amino acids: CASSYSYETGLNEQFF. The CDR3 DNA is TGTGCCAGCAGTTACTCGTACGAGACAGGGCTTAATGAGCAGTTCTTC.

This chain links TRBV11-1 with TRBJ2-7, with 8 bases matching TRBD2. Germline V gene lookup returns CDR1 SGHAT and CDR2 FQDESV (reference sequence). J was trimmed by 6 bases and V by 6 bases; bases with no gene match: 4. The CDR3 is made up of 12 amino acids. The CDR3 nucleotides are TGTGCCAGCAGTTTCGGGGGGGGCGAGCAGTACTTC. It translates to CASSFGGGEQYF.

V usage is TRBV7-8 and J usage is TRBJ2-5; D gene uncertain. V lost 1 base and J lost 5, with 17 bases in between. The CDR3 runs 16 residues. Germline-derived CDR1 and CDR2 are SGHVS and FQNEAQ. The CDR3 here is CASSLVRRPAGETQYF. The CDR3 region has the DNA TGTGCCAGCAGCTTAGTTAGGAGACCCGCCGGGGAGACCCAGTACTTC.

The J gene is TRBJ2-5, the V gene TRBV19; TRBD2 matches 9 bases. Unmatched junction bases numbered 8, after V lost 6 bases and J lost 3 bases. The CDR3 contains 15 residues. Germline loops: CDR1 LNHDA, CDR2 SQIVND (reference sequence). The CDR3 DNA sequence: TGTGCCAGTAGGAACCAGCGGGAGGAAAAAGAGACCCAGTACTTC. It codes for CASRNQREEKETQYF.